These 32 T cell receptor beta chains originate from one sample sequenced in a study of identical twins. TCRdb fed the 5' RACE reads into MiXCR, producing one record per CDR3 protein. This table has 250,000 or so distinct CDR3 sequences, about 8.9% appearing once. The same sample was also used in a study of yellow fever vaccine responses in identical twins.

The sequenced sample consisted of CD8+ T cells sorted from blood. All receptors come from a woman between 18 and 29 years old in good health.

This clonotype was counted only a few times. The chain carries TRBV5-6 and TRBJ2-7; D remains ambiguous. CDR1 is SGHDT and CDR2 is YYEEEE in the germline V gene. Trimming removed 3 bases at V and 4 bases at J, with 17 bases between. The CDR3 is 15 residues long. The CDR3 loop is CASSSGAGSLYEQYF. CDR3 sequence (DNA): TGTGCCAGCAGCTCGGGCGCAGGCAGCCTATACGAGCAGTACTTC.

This clonotype was observed many times. The V call is TRBV7-9, the J call TRBJ2-1; D tentatively reads TRBD1 or TRBD2 (5 bases each). The germline gives CDR1 SEHNR, CDR2 FQNEAQ (reference sequence). This CDR3 region has 16 residues. The V and J ends lost 0 bases and 7 bases respectively, with 16 bases between them. The CDR3 spells CASSLAGTEDGNEQFF. DNA for the CDR3: TGTGCCAGCAGCTTAGCCGGGACCGAGGACGGGAATGAGCAGTTCTTC.

The chain joins TRBV30 to TRBJ2-3, with no clear D. CDR3 length: 14 residues. The germline V and J ends were trimmed by 1 base and 2 bases, with 10 bases remaining between them. The germline V gene has CDR1 GTSNPN and CDR2 SVGIG (reference sequence). CDR3 nucleotide sequence: TGTGCCTGGAGTGGGGTAGCTTCCACAGATACGCAGTATTTT. Protein: CAWSGVASTDTQYF. The whole variable domain, remainder taken from reference TRBV30 and TRBJ2-3, is SQTIHQWPATLVQPVGSPLSLECTVEGTSNPNLYWYRQAAGRGLQLLFYSVGIGQISSEVPQNLSASRPQDRQFILSSKKLLLSDSGFYLCAWSGVASTDTQYFGPGTRLTVL.

There are a few counts of this clonotype. The V and J genes are TRBV4-3 and TRBJ2-7; 8 bases align to TRBD2. Germline CDR1 is LGHNA and CDR2 is YSLEER. Trimming took 0 bases from V and 3 from J; bases not matched to a gene: 13. CDR3 length equals 18 residues. The CDR3 DNA sequence: TGCGCCAGCAGCCAAGATTTGGCTAGCGGGCAAAACAACTACGAGCAGTACTTC. Its protein product is CASSQDLASGQNNYEQYF.

V usage is TRBV12-3 or TRBV12-4 and J usage is TRBJ1-4, with D maybe TRBD1 (5 bases). Trimming removed 3 bases at V and 6 bases at J, with 14 bases between. The length of the CDR3 is 15 residues. CDR3 coding DNA: TGTGCCAGCAGTTTTCTCGGGGACTTTGATGAAAAACTGTTTTTT. It is translated as CASSFLGDFDEKLFF.

Only a few counts were recorded for this clonotype. This chain uses TRBV6-5 with TRBJ2-5, with D hard to call. CDR3 length: 13 residues. V gave up 0 bases and J gave up 3 bases, with 5 bases separating them. Per the germline V gene, CDR1 is MNHEY and CDR2 is SVGAGI. CDR3 sequence reads: CASSYSYEETQYF. CDR3 DNA: TGTGCCAGCAGTTACTCTTATGAAGAGACCCAGTACTTC.

The CDR3 nucleotides are TGCGCCAGCAGCCAACGGCAGACCGAGAATGAAAAACTGTTTTTT. Its protein product is CASSQRQTENEKLFF. The chain combines TRBV4-1 with TRBJ1-4; D ambiguous. Germline V gene data show CDR1 as MGHRA and CDR2 as YSYEKL. V lost 2 bases and J 5 bases, leaving 12 bases between the germline ends. This CDR3 is 15 amino acids long.

This clonotype was seen many times. The V and J genes are TRBV20-1 and TRBJ2-7; D perhaps matches TRBD1 (5 bases). The V gene's germline CDR1 is DFQATT and CDR2 SNEGSKA (reference sequence). The CDR3 extends over 15 amino acids. Trimming removed 0 bases from V and 1 base from J, with 13 bases in between. The CDR3 spells CSARELGQGSYEQYF. CDR3 DNA sequence: TGCAGTGCTAGAGAACTTGGTCAGGGTTCCTACGAGCAGTACTTC.

This clonotype was found many times. The chain recombines TRBV7-9 with TRBJ2-3; D possibly corresponds to TRBD2 (7 bases). Germline CDR1 is SEHNR and CDR2 is FQNEAQ (reference sequence). V shed 5 bases and J shed 1 base, with 13 bases lying between them. This CDR3 is built from 15 residues. DNA of the CDR3: TGTGCCAGCAGCCTAGGGGGGGGCGGCACAGATACGCAGTATTTT. Its translation is CASSLGGGGTDTQYF.

The chain joins TRBV15 to TRBJ2-7, with D possibly being TRBD1 (5 bases). Trimming removed 0 bases at V and 6 bases at J, with 9 bases between. CDR1 and CDR2 from the germline V gene are LNHNV and YYDKDF (reference sequence). CDR3 size: 13 residues. This CDR3 is CATSRDLRGEQYF. For the CDR3, the DNA is TGTGCCACCAGCAGAGATCTAAGGGGCGAGCAGTACTTC.

This sequence joins TRBV18 and TRBJ2-7, with D tentatively TRBD1 (6 bases). The CDR3 is 16 residues long. Per germline, CDR1 KGHSH and CDR2 LQKENI. Trimming removed 5 bases from V and 4 bases from J, with 21 bases in between. CDR3 loop: CASSTRDKDPGYEQYF. The CDR3 nucleotides read TGTGCCAGCTCAACCCGGGACAAGGATCCCGGGTACGAGCAGTACTTC.

The rearrangement joins TRBV7-8 to TRBJ2-1; TRBD2 agrees at 8 bases. The trim removed 6 bases at V and 2 bases at J, leaving 6 bases unmatched. The CDR3 is 15 residues long. Germline V gives CDR1 SGHVS, CDR2 FQNEAQ. This CDR3 reads CASRKRESPYNEQFF. The CDR3 nucleotides read TGTGCCAGCAGGAAGCGGGAGAGCCCCTACAATGAGCAGTTCTTC.

This clonotype was detected many times. The rearrangement links TRBV29-1 to TRBJ2-7; TRBD1 or TRBD2 may be the D gene (5 bases each). This CDR3 has 13 amino acids. In germline, CDR1 is SQVTM, CDR2 ANQGSEA. V was pared by 0 bases and J by 2 bases, with 8 bases between. CDR3 nucleotides: TGCAGCGTTGAAGATTCGGGGCCCTACGAGCAGTACTTC. It translates to CSVEDSGPYEQYF.

The sample holds many counts of this clonotype. V and J are TRBV4-2 and TRBJ2-3; TRBD2 aligns across 8 bases. CDR3 length: 16 residues. With V trimmed by 3 bases and J by 0 bases, 5 bases remained unmatched. Per germline, CDR1 LGHNA and CDR2 YNFKEQ. This CDR3 reads CASSQPLADSTDTQYF. The CDR3 DNA is TGTGCCAGCAGCCAGCCACTAGCGGACAGCACAGATACGCAGTATTTT.

This clonotype was seen at least ten times. CDR3 amino acids: CASKISGHQPQHF. CDR3 nucleotide sequence: TGTGCCAGCAAGATTTCAGGGCATCAGCCCCAGCATTTT. This chain links TRBV28 with TRBJ1-5; tentatively, D is TRBD1 (5 bases). V was shortened by 7 bases and J by 5 bases, with 12 bases between the two germline ends. Germline values: CDR1 MDHEN, CDR2 SYDVKM. The CDR3 has 13 residues.

The gene calls are TRBV21-1 and TRBJ2-1; the DNA was not compared with TRBD2, the D call given in the table. TRBV21-1 is a recognized pseudogene. The CDR3 contains 17 residues. The CDR3 DNA follows: TGTGCCAGCAGAAGGACTAGCGGGAGGTGGTTAGGCAATGAGCAGTTCTTC. This gives the protein CASRRTSGRWLGNEQFF.

This chain links TRBV5-6 with TRBJ2-5; TRBD2 matches 7 bases. Trimming at V came to 4 bases and at J to 4 bases, leaving 10 bases not matched to a gene. This CDR3 has 15 amino acids. Germline CDR1 and CDR2: SGHDT and YYEEEE. DNA for the CDR3: TGTGCCAGCAGCCCCATACCTAGCGGACCAGAGACCCAGTACTTC. This translates into CASSPIPSGPETQYF. Full variable domain (outside the CDR3, taken from reference TRBV5-6 and TRBJ2-5): DAGVTQSPTHLIKTRGQQVTLRCSPKSGHDTVSWYQQALGQGPQFIFQYYEEEERQRGNFPDRFSGHQFPNYSSELNVNALLLGDSALYLCASSPIPSGPETQYFGPGTRLLVL.

This clonotype was detected only a few times. This chain links TRBV6-2 or TRBV6-3 with TRBJ2-7; 8 bases are a match to TRBD1. Germline CDR1 MNHEY, CDR2 SVGEGT. Unmatched junction bases numbered 6, after V lost 1 base and J lost 4 bases. CDR3 size: 15 residues. CDR3: CASSYWSGGEYEQYF. DNA for the CDR3: TGTGCCAGCAGTTACTGGTCAGGGGGCGAATACGAGCAGTACTTC.

The CDR3 is CASSQESGQGGYTF. The CDR3 DNA follows: TGTGCCAGCAGCCAAGAAAGTGGACAGGGAGGCTACACCTTC. The rearrangement joins TRBV4-2 to TRBJ1-2; TRBD1 matches 8 bases. The CDR3 length is 14 residues. Per the germline V gene, CDR1 is LGHNA and CDR2 is YNFKEQ. V was clipped by 0 bases and J by 8 bases; unmatched bases: 5.

This clonotype was seen repeatedly, ten times or more. The CDR3 reads CATQNQRTGELFF. For the CDR3, the DNA is TGTGCCACCCAAAATCAGAGGACCGGGGAGCTGTTTTTT. The chain employs TRBV24-1 and TRBJ2-2; D not certain. Germline V lookup: CDR1 KGHDR, CDR2 SFDVKD. The ends were cut back, 9 bases at V and 5 bases at J, with 12 bases in the middle. The CDR3 runs 13 residues.

This clonotype appeared a few times. This chain links TRBV12-3 or TRBV12-4 with TRBJ2-5; weak D call: TRBD2 (6 bases). Trimming left V 5 bases short and J 8 bases short, with 12 bases between. This CDR3 contains 12 residues. In nucleotides, the CDR3 is TGTGCCAGCAGTCCCGATGGACTAACCCAGTACTTC. It codes for CASSPDGLTQYF.

This clonotype was seen only a few times. The V call is TRBV3-1, the J call TRBJ2-7; the D gene is possibly TRBD2 (6 bases). The germline V gene encodes CDR1 LGHDT and CDR2 YNNKEL (reference sequence). The V gene lost 0 bases and the J gene lost 0 bases, with 15 bases spanning the gap. The CDR3 sequence is 17 residues long. The CDR3 bases are TGTGCCAGCAGCCAAGAGCCCGGGGGAGTAAGCTCCTACGAGCAGTACTTC. Amino acids: CASSQEPGGVSSYEQYF.

This clonotype was counted only a few times. This sequence joins TRBV27 and TRBJ1-2; a weak D match, TRBD1 (5 bases). Germline values: CDR1 MNHEY, CDR2 SMNVEV (reference sequence). The CDR3 is made up of 13 amino acids. With 2 bases removed from V and 8 bases from J, the gap between germline ends came to 12 bases. As DNA, the CDR3 is TGTGCCAGCAGTTTACCGGGGGTAGGCGGCTACACCTTC. Residues: CASSLPGVGGYTF.

There are a few counts of this clonotype. This chain links TRBV7-6 with TRBJ2-3; 7 nucleotides agree with TRBD1. The CDR3 totals 16 residues. In germline, CDR1 is SGHVS, CDR2 FNYEAQ. J gave up 0 bases and V 5 bases, and 8 bases lay outside the gene matches. CDR3 amino acids: CASSPRRGFSTDTQYF. The CDR3 nucleotides are TGTGCCAGCAGCCCACGCAGGGGGTTTAGCACAGATACGCAGTATTTT.

The V call is TRBV11-1, the J call TRBJ2-2; D gene ambiguous. The CDR3 is made up of 15 amino acids. V was clipped by 3 bases and J by 3 bases, with 11 bases between them. Per germline, CDR1 SGHAT and CDR2 FQDESV (reference sequence). The CDR3 here is CASSFNSYYTGELFF. CDR3 in DNA: TGTGCCAGCAGCTTCAATTCATATTACACCGGGGAGCTGTTTTTT.

This clonotype was seen more than once but under ten times. CDR3 DNA: TGTGCCAGCAGCTTAGGTTGGCAGGCCCGAGAGACCCAGTACTTC. Translated, it gives CASSLGWQARETQYF. The chain is built from TRBV11-2 and TRBJ2-5; D is unclear. Germline loops: CDR1 SGHAT, CDR2 FQNNGV. V was trimmed by 1 base and J by 4 bases, leaving 13 bases between them. This CDR3 comprises 15 residues. The entire variable domain, with the rest obtained from reference TRBV11-2 and TRBJ2-5, is as follows: EAGVAQSPRYKIIEKRQSVAFWCNPISGHATLYWYQQILGQGPKLLIQFQNNGVVDDSQLPKDRFSAERLKGVDSTLKIQPAKLEDSAVYLCASSLGWQARETQYFGPGTRLLVL.

The V gene is TRBV29-1, the J gene TRBJ1-6; perhaps TRBD1 as D (5 bases). Germline CDR1 is SQVTM and CDR2 is ANQGSEA. The CDR3 length is 14 residues. The ends were cut back, 7 bases at V and 7 bases at J, with 17 bases in the middle. The CDR3 DNA reads TGCAGCGCCTGGGACGGGGGAATGAATTCACCCCTCCACTTT. It codes for CSAWDGGMNSPLHF.

This clonotype was detected many times. The chain combines TRBV10-3 with TRBJ1-2, with unresolved D. Trimming left V 11 bases short and J 1 base short, with 14 bases between. CDR1 is ENHRY, CDR2 SYGVKD, per germline. The CDR3 covers 13 residues. CDR3 residues: CAVENLNNYGYTF. The DNA for the CDR3 is TGTGCCGTGGAGAATTTGAATAACTATGGCTACACCTTC.

This clonotype was seen a few times. The chain has TRBV7-6 and TRBJ1-1, with D unresolved. Deletions cut 1 base from V and 8 bases from J, with 8 bases between. CDR1 SGHVS and CDR2 FNYEAQ come from the germline V gene. The CDR3 covers 12 residues. The CDR3 DNA sequence: TGTGCCAGCAGCTTAGGATCGGCGGAAGCTTTCTTT. Translated: CASSLGSAEAFF.

This clonotype appeared many times. The rearrangement uses TRBV29-1 and TRBJ2-1, with D hard to call. This CDR3 comprises 14 residues. Germline V gene lookup returns CDR1 SQVTM and CDR2 ANQGSEA. V was shortened by 0 bases and J by 4 bases, with 10 bases between the two germline ends. The CDR3 region has the DNA TGCAGCGTTGAAGATCAGGCAGCTTACAATGAGCAGTTCTTC. Translating gives CSVEDQAAYNEQFF.

This clonotype was counted many times. The rearrangement uses TRBV6-4 and TRBJ2-2, with TRBD2 identical over 10 bases. The CDR3 is made up of 16 amino acids. V lost 2 bases, J lost 6 bases, and 6 bases stayed unmatched. Germline CDR1 and CDR2: MRHNA and SNTAGT. The CDR3 protein is CASSDASGRASGELFF. CDR3 sequence (DNA): TGTGCCAGCAGTGACGCCAGCGGGAGGGCCTCCGGGGAGCTGTTTTTT.

This clonotype was seen at least ten times. The chain joins TRBV20-1 to TRBJ2-1; 15 bases agree with TRBD2. V was pared by 6 bases and J by 9 bases, with 12 bases of the junction left unmatched. The CDR3 runs 16 residues. From germline, CDR1 is DFQATT and CDR2 SNEGSKA (reference sequence). CDR3 coding DNA: TGCAGTGCCCTCTGGACTAGCGGGGGGGCCGCAGGTGAGCAGTTCTTC. This gives the protein CSALWTSGGAAGEQFF.